Listed here is a single TCR beta chain. This entry belongs to a study of OX40 agonist ivuxolimab in advanced cancers. From germline, CDR1 is SGHNT and CDR2 YYREEE (reference sequence). The CDR3 covers 14 residues. V was shortened by 4 bases and J by 7 bases, with 17 bases between the two germline ends. The method was immunoSEQ multiplex PCR; TCRdb's version includes in-frame clones alone and lacks a portion of them. The sample holds 60,000 to 65,000 clones; about 83% are singletons and the top ten take around 9.5%. The sample here was CD4+ or CD8+ T cells sorted from blood, taken in a trial of the OX40 agonist ivuxolimab. The source is an adult with an advanced solid tumor such as melanoma, head and neck, liver or kidney cancer. The rearrangement joins TRBV5-4 to TRBJ1-2; tentatively, D is TRBD1 (6 bases). DNA of the CDR3: TGTGCCAGCAGCAACGGACAGTCCCTGGGTGGCTACACCTTC. It codes for CASSNGQSLGGYTF.